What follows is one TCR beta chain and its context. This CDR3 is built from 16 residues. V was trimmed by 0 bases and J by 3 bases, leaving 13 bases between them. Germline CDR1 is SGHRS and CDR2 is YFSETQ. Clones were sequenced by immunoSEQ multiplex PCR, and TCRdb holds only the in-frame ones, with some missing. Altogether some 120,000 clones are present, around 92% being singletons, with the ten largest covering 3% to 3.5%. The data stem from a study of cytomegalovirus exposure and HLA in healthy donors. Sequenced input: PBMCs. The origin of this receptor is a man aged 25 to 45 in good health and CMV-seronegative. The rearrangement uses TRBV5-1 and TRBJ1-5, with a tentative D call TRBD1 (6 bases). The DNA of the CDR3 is TGCGCCAGCAGCTTGGACCCTACAGGGTCCAATCAGCCCCAGCATTTT. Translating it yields CASSLDPTGSNQPQHF.